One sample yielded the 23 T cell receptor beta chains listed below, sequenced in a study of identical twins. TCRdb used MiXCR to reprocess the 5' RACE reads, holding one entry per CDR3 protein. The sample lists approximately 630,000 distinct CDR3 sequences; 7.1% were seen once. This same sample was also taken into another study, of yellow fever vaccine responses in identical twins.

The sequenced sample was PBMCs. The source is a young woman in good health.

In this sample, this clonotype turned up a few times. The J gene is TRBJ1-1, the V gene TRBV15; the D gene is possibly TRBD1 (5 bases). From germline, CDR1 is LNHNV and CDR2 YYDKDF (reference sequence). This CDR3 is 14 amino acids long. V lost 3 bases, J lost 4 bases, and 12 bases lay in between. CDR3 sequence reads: CATSSRQLPTEAFF. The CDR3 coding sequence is TGTGCCACCAGCAGTAGACAGCTACCCACTGAAGCTTTCTTT.

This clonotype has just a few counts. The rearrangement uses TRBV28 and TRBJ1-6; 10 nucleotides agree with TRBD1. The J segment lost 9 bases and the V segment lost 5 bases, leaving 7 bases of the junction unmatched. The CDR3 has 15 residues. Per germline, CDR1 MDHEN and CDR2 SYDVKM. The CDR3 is CASSPARDRGSPLHF. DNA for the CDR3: TGTGCCAGCAGTCCCGCCCGGGACAGGGGTTCACCCCTCCACTTT.

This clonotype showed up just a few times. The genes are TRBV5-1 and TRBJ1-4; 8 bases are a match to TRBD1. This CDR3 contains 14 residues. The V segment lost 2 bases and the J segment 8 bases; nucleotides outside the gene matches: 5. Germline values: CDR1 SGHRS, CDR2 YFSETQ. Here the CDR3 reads CASSFGQGREKLFF. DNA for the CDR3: TGCGCCAGCAGCTTCGGACAGGGTCGCGAAAAACTGTTTTTT. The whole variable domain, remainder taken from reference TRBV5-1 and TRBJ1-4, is KAGVTQTPRYLIKTRGQQVTLSCSPISGHRSVSWYQQTPGQGLQFLFEYFSETQRNKGNFPGRFSGRQFSNSRSEMNVSTLELGDSALYLCASSFGQGREKLFFGSGTQLSVL.

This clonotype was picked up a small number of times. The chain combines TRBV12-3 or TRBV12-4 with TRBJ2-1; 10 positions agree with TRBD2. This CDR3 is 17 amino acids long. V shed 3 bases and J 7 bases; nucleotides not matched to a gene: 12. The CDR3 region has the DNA TGTGCCAGCAGTTTCCTAAGGAGCGGGAGGGCCGGGAATGAGCAGTTCTTC. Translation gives CASSFLRSGRAGNEQFF.

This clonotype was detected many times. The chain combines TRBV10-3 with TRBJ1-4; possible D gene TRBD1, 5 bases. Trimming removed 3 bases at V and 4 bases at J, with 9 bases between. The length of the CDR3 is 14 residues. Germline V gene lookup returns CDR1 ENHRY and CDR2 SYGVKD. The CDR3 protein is CAISEGQGNEKLFF. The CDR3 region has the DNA TGTGCCATCAGTGAAGGGCAGGGTAATGAAAAACTGTTTTTT.

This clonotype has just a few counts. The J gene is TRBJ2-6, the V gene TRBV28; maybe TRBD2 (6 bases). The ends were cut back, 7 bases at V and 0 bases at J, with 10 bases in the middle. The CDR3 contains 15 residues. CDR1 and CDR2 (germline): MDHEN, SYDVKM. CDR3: CASTTGGSGANVLTF. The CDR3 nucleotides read TGTGCCAGCACAACCGGGGGCTCTGGGGCCAACGTCCTGACTTTC.

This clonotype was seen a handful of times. The CDR3 sequence is CASSQGDIFYNQPQHF. CDR3 bases: TGCGCCAGCAGCCAAGGGGACATATTCTACAATCAGCCCCAGCATTTT. This chain uses TRBV4-1 with TRBJ1-5, with D possibly being TRBD1 (6 bases). The ends were cut back, 1 base at V and 3 bases at J, with 13 bases in the middle. This CDR3 spans 16 amino acids. Germline CDR1 MGHRA, CDR2 YSYEKL.

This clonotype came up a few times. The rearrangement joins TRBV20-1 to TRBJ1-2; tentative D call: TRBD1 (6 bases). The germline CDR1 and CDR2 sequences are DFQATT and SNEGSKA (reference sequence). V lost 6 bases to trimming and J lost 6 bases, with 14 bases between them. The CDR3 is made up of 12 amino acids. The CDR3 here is CSARGGPDGYTF. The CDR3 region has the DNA TGCAGTGCCCGGGGGGGGCCTGATGGCTACACCTTC.

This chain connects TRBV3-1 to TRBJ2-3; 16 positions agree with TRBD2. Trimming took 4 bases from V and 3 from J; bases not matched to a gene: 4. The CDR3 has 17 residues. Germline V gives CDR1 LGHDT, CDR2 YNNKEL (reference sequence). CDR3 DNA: TGTGCCAGCAGCCTAGGGACTAGCGGGGGGGCGACAGATACGCAGTATTTT. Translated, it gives CASSLGTSGGATDTQYF.

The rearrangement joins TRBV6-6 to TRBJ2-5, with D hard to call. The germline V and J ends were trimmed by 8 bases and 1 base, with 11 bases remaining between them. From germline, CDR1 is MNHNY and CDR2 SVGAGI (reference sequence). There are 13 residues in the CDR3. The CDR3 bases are TGTGCCAGCCAAACGAGTAGCCAAGAGACCCAGTACTTC. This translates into CASQTSSQETQYF.

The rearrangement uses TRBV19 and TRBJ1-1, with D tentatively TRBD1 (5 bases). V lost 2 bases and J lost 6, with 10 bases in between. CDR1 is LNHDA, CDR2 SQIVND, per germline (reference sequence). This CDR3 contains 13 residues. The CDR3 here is CASSITREAEAFF. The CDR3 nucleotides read TGTGCCAGTAGTATAACCAGGGAGGCTGAAGCTTTCTTT.

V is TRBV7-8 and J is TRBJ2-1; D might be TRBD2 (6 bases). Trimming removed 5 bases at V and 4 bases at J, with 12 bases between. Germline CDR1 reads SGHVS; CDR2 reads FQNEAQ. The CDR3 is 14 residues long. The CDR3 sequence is CASSHPAGYNEQFF. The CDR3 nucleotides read TGTGCCAGCAGCCACCCGGCGGGATACAATGAGCAGTTCTTC.

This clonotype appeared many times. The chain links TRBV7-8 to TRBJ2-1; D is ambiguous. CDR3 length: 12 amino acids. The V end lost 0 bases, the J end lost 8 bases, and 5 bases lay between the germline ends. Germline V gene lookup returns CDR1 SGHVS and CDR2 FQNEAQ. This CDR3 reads CASSLARYEQFF. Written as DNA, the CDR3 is TGTGCCAGCAGCTTAGCGCGGTATGAGCAGTTCTTC.

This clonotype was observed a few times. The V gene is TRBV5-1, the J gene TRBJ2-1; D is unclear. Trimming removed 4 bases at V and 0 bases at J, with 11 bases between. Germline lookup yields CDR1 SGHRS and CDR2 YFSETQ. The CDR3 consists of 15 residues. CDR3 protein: CASSLSEDSYNEQFF. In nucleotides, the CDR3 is TGCGCCAGCAGCCTCTCCGAGGACTCCTACAATGAGCAGTTCTTC.

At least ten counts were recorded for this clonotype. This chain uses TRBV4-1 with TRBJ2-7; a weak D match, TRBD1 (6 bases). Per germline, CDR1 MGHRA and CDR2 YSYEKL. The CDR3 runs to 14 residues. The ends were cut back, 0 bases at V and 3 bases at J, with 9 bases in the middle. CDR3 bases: TGCGCCAGCAGCCAAGACCGAGGGGGCTACGAGCAGTACGTC. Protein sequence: CASSQDRGGYEQYV.

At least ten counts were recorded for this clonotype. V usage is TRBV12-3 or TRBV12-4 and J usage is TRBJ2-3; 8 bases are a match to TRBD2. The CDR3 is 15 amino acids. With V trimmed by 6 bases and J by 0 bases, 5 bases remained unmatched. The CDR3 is CASSTGGLSTDTQYF. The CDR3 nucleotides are TGTGCCAGCAGCACGGGGGGGCTGAGCACAGATACGCAGTATTTT.

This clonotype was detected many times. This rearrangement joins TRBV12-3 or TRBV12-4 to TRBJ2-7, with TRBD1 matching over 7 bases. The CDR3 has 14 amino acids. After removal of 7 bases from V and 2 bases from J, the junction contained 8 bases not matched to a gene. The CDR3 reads CASTTGASPYEQYF. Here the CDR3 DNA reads TGTGCCAGCACCACAGGGGCCTCCCCCTACGAGCAGTACTTC.

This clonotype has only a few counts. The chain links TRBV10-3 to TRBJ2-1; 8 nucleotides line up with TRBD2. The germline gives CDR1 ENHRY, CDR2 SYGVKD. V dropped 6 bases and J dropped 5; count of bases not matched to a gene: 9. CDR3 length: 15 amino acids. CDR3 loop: CAIRDSGSGNNEQFF. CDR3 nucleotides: TGTGCCATCAGGGACAGCGGGAGCGGGAACAATGAGCAGTTCTTC.

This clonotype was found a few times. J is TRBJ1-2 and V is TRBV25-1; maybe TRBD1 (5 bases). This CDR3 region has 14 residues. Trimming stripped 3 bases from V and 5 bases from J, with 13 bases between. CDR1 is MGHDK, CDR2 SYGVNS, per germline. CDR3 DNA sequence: TGTGCCAGCAGTGATGGCGGGGCGCGGTATGGCTACACCTTC. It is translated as CASSDGGARYGYTF.

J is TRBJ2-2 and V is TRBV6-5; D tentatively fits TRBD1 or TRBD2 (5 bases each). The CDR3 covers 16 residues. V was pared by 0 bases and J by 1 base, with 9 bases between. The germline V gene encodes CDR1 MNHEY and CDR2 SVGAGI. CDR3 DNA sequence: TGTGCCAGCAGTTACTCGGGACCAGTGAACACCGGGGAGCTGTTTTTT. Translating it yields CASSYSGPVNTGELFF.

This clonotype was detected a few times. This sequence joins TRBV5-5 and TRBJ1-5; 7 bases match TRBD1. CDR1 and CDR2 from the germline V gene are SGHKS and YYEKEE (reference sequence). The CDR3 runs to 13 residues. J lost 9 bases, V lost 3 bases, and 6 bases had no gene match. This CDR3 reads CASSSQGDRPQHF. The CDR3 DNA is TGTGCCAGCAGCTCTCAGGGGGATAGGCCCCAGCATTTT.

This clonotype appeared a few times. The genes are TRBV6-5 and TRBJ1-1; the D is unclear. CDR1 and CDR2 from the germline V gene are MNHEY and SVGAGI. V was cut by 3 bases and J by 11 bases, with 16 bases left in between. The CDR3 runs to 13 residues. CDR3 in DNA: TGTGCCAGCAGTTATTACGGGGAGGGAGCCGCTTTCTTT. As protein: CASSYYGEGAAFF.

The DNA of the CDR3 is TGTGCCAGCAGCGCCAGGGGGCGCGACACCGGGGAGCTGTTTTTT. Translating gives CASSARGRDTGELFF. The chain is built from TRBV7-6 and TRBJ2-2; 8 bases align to TRBD1. CDR1 SGHVS and CDR2 FNYEAQ come from the germline V gene. Trimming removed 5 bases from V and 3 bases from J; junction bases left unmatched: 5. This CDR3 comprises 15 residues.